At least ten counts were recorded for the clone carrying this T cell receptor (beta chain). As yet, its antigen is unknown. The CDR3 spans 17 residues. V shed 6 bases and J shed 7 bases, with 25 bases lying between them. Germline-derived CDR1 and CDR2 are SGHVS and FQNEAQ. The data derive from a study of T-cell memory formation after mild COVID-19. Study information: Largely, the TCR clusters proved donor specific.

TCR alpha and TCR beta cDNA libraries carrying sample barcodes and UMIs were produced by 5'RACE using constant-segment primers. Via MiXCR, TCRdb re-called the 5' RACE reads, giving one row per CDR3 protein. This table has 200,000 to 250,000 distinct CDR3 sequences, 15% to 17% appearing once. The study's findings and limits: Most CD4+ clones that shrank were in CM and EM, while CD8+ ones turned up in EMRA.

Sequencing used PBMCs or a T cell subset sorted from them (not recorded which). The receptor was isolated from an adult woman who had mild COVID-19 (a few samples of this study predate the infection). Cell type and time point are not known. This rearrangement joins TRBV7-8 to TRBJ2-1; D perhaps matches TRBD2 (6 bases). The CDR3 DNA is TGTGCCAGCAGTTCCACCGGGAGAGGGATAGGGAGGAATGAGCAGTTCTTC. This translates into CASSSTGRGIGRNEQFF.